These 3 T cell receptor beta chains came from one sample sequenced in a study of spatial heterogeneity in lung cancer. MiXCR, applied by TCRdb to the 5' RACE reads, yields one record per CDR3 protein. The sample yields about 120,000 distinct CDR3 sequences, 9% to 15% seen once. The time point: blood at routine non-recurrence follow-up after resection. The study sequenced unsorted whole RNA from tumor, nontumor lung or frozen PBMC. The sequences come from PBMCs, collected at follow-up. These receptors came from a male donor with early-stage non-small cell lung cancer.

This clonotype occurred a few times. The V call is TRBV5-1, the J call TRBJ1-2; D is undetermined. The V gene lost 0 bases and the J gene lost 6 bases, with 12 bases spanning the gap. CDR1 and CDR2 from the germline V gene are SGHRS and YFSETQ. This CDR3 has 14 amino acids. CDR3 in amino acids: CASSLGQGEDGYTF. The CDR3, as DNA: TGCGCCAGCAGCTTGGGCCAAGGCGAGGATGGCTACACCTTC.

This chain joins TRBV28 and TRBJ2-3; D gene ambiguous. Per germline, CDR1 MDHEN and CDR2 SYDVKM. The CDR3 loop spans 13 amino acids. Trimming removed 2 bases at V and 8 bases at J, with 11 bases between. The CDR3 here is CASSLTRPGTQYF. The CDR3 coding sequence is TGTGCCAGCAGTTTAACCCGGCCCGGTACGCAGTATTTT.

This clonotype was seen more than once but under ten times. The rearrangement links TRBV10-3 to TRBJ2-3; D perhaps matches TRBD1 (6 bases). This CDR3 comprises 14 residues. V lost 7 bases to trimming and J lost 3 bases, with 14 bases between them. Germline-derived CDR1 and CDR2 are ENHRY and SYGVKD. CDR3 sequence (DNA): TGTGCCATCACCTTGGACAGTCATACAGATACGCAGTATTTT. Its translation is CAITLDSHTDTQYF.